This section outlines one TCR beta chain sequence together with its context. Its antigen remains unidentified. Trimming cost V 4 bases and J 4 bases, with 15 bases left between them. Germline V CDR1 and CDR2: SGHKS, YYEKEE (reference sequence). The CDR3 sequence is 15 residues long. These data belong to a study of cytomegalovirus exposure and HLA in healthy donors. Broader study findings: Usually a TCR sequence was rare, but some public TCRs were found in many donors. Overall, around 160 TCR beta chains were annotated as cytomegalovirus-associated. According to a subsequent analysis, TCR clusters identified in the first cohort showed a tendency to co-occur across the 100 to 150 validation repertoires.

Sequenced by immunoSEQ multiplex PCR; TCRdb stores in-frame clones only, minus some. Here the sample spans approximately 220,000 clones, about nine tenths being singletons. The donors were part of the validation cohort, which consisted of some 120 subjects and was separate from the first cohort of 666 subjects. The specimen sequenced was PBMCs. The chain uses TRBV5-5 and TRBJ1-3; D possibly corresponds to TRBD1 (5 bases). The TCR sequence derives from a woman younger than 30 in good health and CMV-seronegative. The CDR3 region is CASSPQGLSGNTIYF. The CDR3 DNA is TGTGCCAGCAGCCCTCAGGGACTCTCCGGAAACACCATATATTTT. The full variable domain, its missing parts supplied by reference TRBV5-5 and TRBJ1-3, is DAGVTQSPTHLIKTRGQQVTLRCSPISGHKSVSWYQQVLGQGPQFIFQYYEKEERGRGNFPDRFSARQFPNYSSELNVNALLLGDSALYLCASSPQGLSGNTIYFGEGSWLTVV.